One sample yielded the 20 T cell receptor beta chains listed below, sequenced in a study of T cells in tuberculosis. Sequencing used immunoSEQ multiplex PCR; TCRdb keeps in-frame clones, though not all of them. The repertoire has approximately 46,000 clones, more than 90% of them found once; the top ten carry approximately 1.5%. Indicated time point: new active TB diagnosis, blood taken before or within 7 days of starting treatment. Specimen: PBMCs, collected at tuberculosis diagnosis. Receptor source: an adult with tuberculosis.

This chain joins TRBV4-3 and TRBJ1-1; D is unclear. This CDR3 is built from 14 residues. Germline V lookup: CDR1 LGHNA, CDR2 YSLEER. The V and J ends lost 1 base and 10 bases respectively, with 16 bases between them. CDR3 sequence: CASSQAWGKGGAFF. For the CDR3, the DNA is TGCGCCAGCAGCCAAGCGTGGGGTAAAGGAGGAGCTTTCTTT.

The chain carries TRBV19 and TRBJ1-5; TRBD1 matches 9 bases. Trimming took 1 base from V and 5 from J; bases not matched to a gene: 3. Germline assignment: CDR1 LNHDA and CDR2 SQIVND (reference sequence). CDR3 length: 15 amino acids. As DNA, the CDR3 is TGTGCCAGTAGTATAGGACAGGGGGTGGATCAGCCCCAGCATTTT. Encoded protein: CASSIGQGVDQPQHF.

Only one count was recorded for this clone. V and J are TRBV19 and TRBJ1-5, with TRBD1 identical over 9 bases. Trimming took 4 bases from V and 4 from J; bases not matched to a gene: 5. Germline assignment: CDR1 LNHDA and CDR2 SQIVND (reference sequence). The CDR3 has 15 residues. The CDR3 DNA reads TGTGCCAGTAGTAGGGACAGGGAAAGGAATCAGCCCCAGCATTTT. Translating gives CASSRDRERNQPQHF.

A single count supports this clone. The V call is TRBV30, the J call TRBJ1-4, with TRBD1 matching 9 bases. Trimming took 0 bases from V and 8 from J; bases not matched to a gene: 10. Germline CDR1 is GTSNPN and CDR2 is SVGIG (reference sequence). The CDR3 runs to 16 residues. The CDR3 loop is CAWSVGPGQGGEKLFF. Written as DNA, the CDR3 is TGTGCCTGGAGTGTGGGTCCGGGACAGGGAGGGGAAAAACTGTTTTTT.

The chain couples TRBV6-1 to TRBJ2-3; D is unclear. CDR3 length equals 17 residues. V gave up 0 bases and J gave up 5 bases, with 18 bases separating them. CDR1 and CDR2 from the germline V gene are MNHNS and SASEGT. CDR3 in amino acids: CASSEALLSGSQDTQYF. The DNA of the CDR3 is TGTGCCAGCAGTGAAGCGCTTCTTTCGGGTAGTCAAGATACGCAGTATTTT.

This chain connects TRBV6-6 to TRBJ2-2, with 7 nucleotides matching TRBD2. The CDR3 spans 15 residues. Germline V gene sequence: CDR1 MNHNY, CDR2 SVGAGI (reference sequence). V lost 1 base and J lost 4; bases outside the gene matches: 3. The CDR3 DNA follows: TGTGCCAGCAGTTACTTGGGCGGGAGCACCGGGGAGCTGTTTTTT. It is translated as CASSYLGGSTGELFF.

The chain is built from TRBV30 and TRBJ2-6, with 8 bases aligning to TRBD1. Germline V gives CDR1 GTSNPN, CDR2 SVGIG (reference sequence). The CDR3 is 17 amino acids. The V segment lost 2 bases and the J segment 0 bases; nucleotides outside the gene matches: 6. This chain's CDR3 is CAWSRGTGSSGANVLTF. The CDR3 DNA is TGTGCCTGGAGTAGGGGGACAGGAAGCTCTGGGGCCAACGTCCTGACTTTC.

The J gene is TRBJ2-3, the V gene TRBV27, with a tentative D call TRBD1 (5 bases). The germline V gene encodes CDR1 MNHEY and CDR2 SMNVEV (reference sequence). This CDR3 has 17 residues. V was clipped by 4 bases and J by 1 base, with 18 bases between them. The CDR3 here is CASSSRTQWIGTDTQYF. Here the CDR3 DNA reads TGTGCCAGCAGTTCCCGGACACAGTGGATTGGCACAGATACGCAGTATTTT.

V usage is TRBV2 and J usage is TRBJ1-4, with TRBD1 matching 10 bases. The CDR3 is made up of 17 amino acids. V was pared by 6 bases and J by 8 bases, with 15 bases of the junction left unmatched. CDR1 and CDR2 (germline): SNHLY, FYNNEI. In DNA, the CDR3 is TGTGCCAGCAGCGAATCGGGACAGGGGCCTTCCCTGGAAAAACTGTTTTTT. Amino acid sequence: CASSESGQGPSLEKLFF. Based on the CDR3 plus reference TRBV2 and TRBJ1-4, the full variable domain is EPEVTQTPSHQVTQMGQEVILRCVPISNHLYFYWYRQILGQKVEFLVSFYNNEISEKSEIFDDQFSVERPDGSNFTLKIRSTKLEDSAMYFCASSESGQGPSLEKLFFGSGTQLSVL.

In DNA form, the CDR3 reads TGTGCCAGCAGCCCCGATACGGGAGGAACCAATGAGCAGTTCTTC. Amino acid sequence: CASSPDTGGTNEQFF. The chain links TRBV6-5 to TRBJ2-1; TRBD2 agrees at 7 bases. Germline V lookup: CDR1 MNHEY, CDR2 SVGAGI. This CDR3 has 15 residues. The ends lost 6 bases at V and 6 bases at J; junction bases unmatched: 11.

J is TRBJ2-5 and V is TRBV6-5, with 12 bases identical to TRBD2. The CDR3 is 14 residues long. CDR1 MNHEY and CDR2 SVGAGI come from the germline V gene. The J segment lost 5 bases and the V segment lost 6 bases, leaving 4 bases of the junction unmatched. As DNA, the CDR3 is TGTGCCAGCAGGACTAGCGGGAGTAGCGAGACCCAGTACTTC. Translation gives CASRTSGSSETQYF.

V usage is TRBV10-2 and J usage is TRBJ1-1; D not resolved. Deletions cut 2 bases from V and 4 bases from J, with 11 bases between. The CDR3 is 14 amino acids. Germline assignment: CDR1 WSHSY and CDR2 SAAADI. The CDR3 bases are TGCGCCAGCAGTGAGGGACCCCGGGGCACTGAAGCTTTCTTT. This translates into CASSEGPRGTEAFF.

This clone was counted a single time. CDR3 sequence: CASSQSSGRGSYNEQFF. The CDR3 DNA is TGTGCCAGCAGTCAATCTAGCGGGAGGGGTTCCTACAATGAGCAGTTCTTC. The chain recombines TRBV7-3 with TRBJ2-1, with TRBD2 matching over 12 bases. The length of the CDR3 is 17 residues. V shed 6 bases and J 1 base; nucleotides not matched to a gene: 7. The germline CDR1 and CDR2 sequences are SGHTA and FQGTGA.

The V and J genes are TRBV30 and TRBJ1-1, with D possibly being TRBD1 (5 bases). The V end lost 0 bases, the J end lost 1 base, and 9 bases lay between the germline ends. This CDR3 region has 14 residues. Germline V CDR1 and CDR2: GTSNPN, SVGIG (reference sequence). CDR3 protein: CAWSVRTWNTEAFF. CDR3 bases: TGTGCCTGGAGTGTAAGGACATGGAACACTGAAGCTTTCTTT.

V is TRBV11-2 and J is TRBJ1-1; D is ambiguous. CDR1 is SGHAT and CDR2 is FQNNGV in the germline V gene. V was clipped by 7 bases and J by 4 bases, with 16 bases between them. The CDR3 is 14 amino acids. The CDR3 protein is CASTFPTHGTEAFF. For the CDR3, the DNA is TGTGCCAGCACCTTCCCGACTCATGGCACTGAAGCTTTCTTT. The variable domain in full, with the rest retrieved from reference TRBV11-2 and TRBJ1-1, is EAGVAQSPRYKIIEKRQSVAFWCNPISGHATLYWYQQILGQGPKLLIQFQNNGVVDDSQLPKDRFSAERLKGVDSTLKIQPAKLEDSAVYLCASTFPTHGTEAFFGQGTRLTVV.

The chain employs TRBV4-3 and TRBJ2-7; 10 nucleotides line up with TRBD1. Looked up from germline, CDR1 is LGHNA and CDR2 is YSLEER. V was pared by 2 bases and J by 3 bases, with 7 bases of the junction left unmatched. CDR3 length: 16 amino acids. Here the CDR3 reads CASSQRTGTGDYEQYF. The CDR3 nucleotides are TGCGCCAGCAGCCAACGGACCGGGACAGGGGACTACGAGCAGTACTTC.

The rearrangement joins TRBV6-1 to TRBJ2-7; a possible D gene is TRBD2 (6 bases). The V gene's germline CDR1 is MNHNS and CDR2 SASEGT. This CDR3 has 14 amino acids. Trimming removed 2 bases at V and 2 bases at J, with 10 bases between. The CDR3, as DNA: TGTGCCAGCAGTGAATTTAGCGGAGCCTACGAGCAGTACTTC. Translated: CASSEFSGAYEQYF.

The V and J genes are TRBV9 and TRBJ2-1; 11 nucleotides line up with TRBD2. CDR1 and CDR2 (germline): SGDLS, YYNGEE. This CDR3 contains 17 residues. J was trimmed by 6 bases and V by 2 bases; bases with no gene match: 10. The CDR3 spells CASSVRGTSGKTNEQFF. The DNA for the CDR3 is TGTGCCAGCAGCGTCCGAGGGACTAGCGGTAAGACCAATGAGCAGTTCTTC.

V usage is TRBV5-1 and J usage is TRBJ2-7, with 8 bases aligning to TRBD1. The germline V gene has CDR1 SGHRS and CDR2 YFSETQ. Trimming took 4 bases from V and 0 from J; bases not matched to a gene: 3. The CDR3 is 14 amino acids. The CDR3 DNA reads as TGCGCCAGCAGCCGGACAGGGTTCTCCTACGAGCAGTACTTC. It codes for CASSRTGFSYEQYF.

This chain connects TRBV9 to TRBJ2-2; 8 bases are a match to TRBD2. The CDR3 consists of 19 residues. Germline loops: CDR1 SGDLS, CDR2 YYNGEE. The V gene end was trimmed by 0 bases and the J gene end by 4 bases; junction bases not matched to a gene: 14. Written as DNA, the CDR3 is TGTGCCAGCAGCGTAGCCCCTGGAGGGGGAGCGGGGGCCACCGGGGAGCTGTTTTTT. It encodes CASSVAPGGGAGATGELFF.